This entry features one T cell receptor beta chain sequence. The data originate from a study of PD-L1 blockade in urothelial cancer. Turning to the study itself: Of prior chemotherapy regimens, patients had received between 0 and 3. Researchers looked at the blood 3 weeks (second dose) and 6 weeks after treatment began.

V gave up 5 bases and J gave up 3 bases; unmatched junction bases: 8. CDR3 length: 16 residues. CDR1 and CDR2 from the germline V gene are MNHEY and SMNVEV (reference sequence). Time point defined: pretreatment peripheral blood. Method: immunoSEQ multiplex PCR; TCRdb's copy keeps in-frame clones and lacks some. The profile shows about 95,000 clones, around 87% of them singletons. V usage is TRBV27 and J usage is TRBJ2-2, with 8 bases that match TRBD2. The TCR was taken from a man in his fifties or sixties with urothelial cancer. The material was PBMCs, obtained around atezolizumab (anti-PD-L1) treatment. CDR3 in DNA: TGTGCCAGCAGTGGGCGGGGGGCCGGGGACACCGGGGAGCTGTTTTTT. Amino acids: CASSGRGAGDTGELFF.